What follows are 3 T cell receptor beta chains derived from one specimen sequenced in a study of blood T cell repertoires in COVID-19. Assay used: immunoSEQ multiplex PCR; TCRdb lists only in-frame clones, some missing. The sample contains roughly 290,000 clones, 80% to 90% of which appear only once. The sequencing input was PBMCs or T cells enriched from blood (not recorded which). These receptors came from a man aged 30 to 45 who had recovered from COVID-19.

This clone was recorded only once. This chain links TRBV6-2 or TRBV6-3 with TRBJ2-2; 7 positions match TRBD1. The V gene end was trimmed by 5 bases and the J gene end by 1 base; junction bases not matched to a gene: 4. From germline, CDR1 is MNHEY and CDR2 SVGEGT. The CDR3 is made up of 15 amino acids. The CDR3 is CASSRNRGNTGELFF. CDR3 coding DNA: TGTGCCAGCAGTCGTAACAGGGGGAACACCGGGGAGCTGTTTTTT.

This clone was counted once. The chain is built from TRBV6-1 and TRBJ1-2; possible D gene TRBD1, 5 bases. CDR1 is MNHNS, CDR2 SASEGT, per germline. Trimming shortened V by 3 bases and J by 4 bases, and 9 bases separated the two germline ends. This CDR3 spans 13 amino acids. The CDR3 region is CASSDSRVYGYTF. CDR3 DNA: TGTGCCAGCAGTGATAGCAGGGTCTATGGCTACACCTTC.

CDR3 bases: TGCGCCAGCAGCTCGGACAGCTCCTTTGGGGCCAAAAACATTCAGTACTTC. Translation gives CASSSDSSFGAKNIQYF. The V call is TRBV4-3, the J call TRBJ2-4, with D possibly TRBD1 on 6 matching bases. The germline CDR1 and CDR2 sequences are LGHNA and YSLEER. The ends were cut back, 5 bases at V and 1 base at J, with 18 bases in the middle. The CDR3 has 17 residues.